Reported below is one TCR beta chain. In its sample, this clone was seen once. It has no known antigen specificity. Base-call qualities are not available, and no considerably larger clone is one nucleotide away. This specimen's treatment or condition label, interpreted: approximately 18 received Ad26.COV2.S at low or high dose, single or two shots; roughly 5 received placebo; per-sample allocation not given. Repertoires of vaccine and placebo recipients were sequenced from samples collected on day 63 after the first injection. Cohort 1b enrolled some 25 adults aged 18-55 years at a single site in Boston, USA, between 29 July and 7 August 2020. Ad26.COV2.S was a replication-incompetent adenovirus type 26 vector that expressed a prefusion-stabilized SARS-CoV-2 spike protein derived from the original Wuhan strain. There are 16 amino acids in the CDR3, from cysteine to phenylalanine inclusive. The only DNA kept is the CDR3, 48 bases in frame from the first base. Trimming leaves V shorter by 4 bases and J shorter by 1 base, with the junction holding 8 bases beyond the gene matches. Looking up the germline V gene (reference sequence) yields CDR1 SGHNT and CDR2 YYREEE.

This entry is derived from a study of Ad26.COV2.S vaccination and SARS-CoV-2 variants (TCRdb year 2021). About the full investigation: Donors in the vaccine arm were drawn from COV1001, a multicentre, randomized, double-blind, placebo-controlled phase I-IIa trial testing Ad26.COV2.S in healthy adults. Dosing of Ad26.COV2.S was intramuscular, at either 5x10^10 or 1x10^11 viral particles, delivered as one shot or as two shots spaced 56 days apart. The specificity and breadth of SARS-CoV-2-reactive T cell receptors after Ad26.COV2.S vaccination were assessed by TCRbeta repertoire sequencing. A total of around 32 samples were included in the TCR-sequenced set, comprising 19 Ad26.COV2.S vaccine recipients, 5 placebo recipients and 8 SARS-CoV-2 convalescent individuals. Participants in the trial were split at random into five groups of five each, receiving low-dose or high-dose Ad26.COV2.S once or twice, or else placebo on both occasions. Throughout the experiments and outcome assessment, investigators stayed blinded to trial group allocation.

The paper as a whole reports these results and caveats: The study was not powered for comparison of responses between vaccine doses or regimens. Ad26.COV2.S recipients had higher spike-specific TCR breadth than placebo recipients (P = 0.0014). Comparable non-spike TCR breadth was observed between vaccine and placebo recipients, consistent with only spike being contained in the vaccine. After vaccination, spike-specific CD8+ and CD4+ T cell responses were reported to show substantial breadth. According to the authors, total T cell responses may have been underestimated by the TCR breadth and depth analyses.

The immunoSEQ Assay was the method used to sequence TCRbeta CDR3 regions. After extraction, genomic DNA underwent amplification by bias-controlled multiplex PCR, followed by high-throughput sequencing. The paper's data handling went like this. Collapsing and filtering of sequences were performed to quantify the absolute abundance of each unique TCRbeta CDR3 region. T cell fraction was estimated by normalizing TCRbeta template counts to usable DNA, which was measured by amplifying reference genes present in all nucleated cells. Repertoire TCRs were annotated as SARS-CoV-2-specific when V gene, CDR3 amino acid sequence and J gene were exactly matched to a known reactive TCR set. MIRA supplied the reference SARS-CoV-2 TCR set, which was filtered for enrichment in COVID-19-positive ImmuneCODE repertoires so that public or cross-reactive TCRs were removed. Using the MIRA antigens, annotated TCRs were further analysed by specific ORF or by position within an ORF. Depth was the summed frequency of annotated unique rearrangements, while breadth was defined as annotated unique rearrangements over total unique productive rearrangements. TCR breadth was compared between groups using two-sided Wilcoxon rank-sum tests. This immuneACCESS table, as held by TCRdb, lists in-frame sequences with V and J called but not all clones. Of the missing ones, under half trace to an unresolved V gene in checked studies; the others have no known cause. V and J calls and clone size are given by that table; D and trimming were obtained from the DNA. In all, the sample holds under 250,000 clones, and roughly 89% of those were seen once. The ten largest clones capture just under 3% of the sample.

Recombination connected TRBV5-4 to TRBJ2-3, and 8 junction bases match TRBD1. Sequences were derived from peripheral blood, sampled in a trial of Ad26.COV2.S vaccine versus placebo. This TCR was recovered from a person aged 18-65 years who received the Ad26.COV2.S COVID-19 vaccine or a placebo. The CDR3 reads CASSQTGEEGTDTQYF. The DNA sequence is as follows: TGTGCCAGCAGCCAGACAGGGGAAGAGGGCACAGATACGCAGTATTTT.